These T cell receptor beta chains were read from a single sample in a study of vaccination and CD4 T cells after COVID-19. MiXCR, applied by TCRdb to the PCR reads, yields one record per CDR3 protein. In the table there are roughly 7,400 distinct CDR3 sequences, 35% to 40% of which are singletons. Antigen specificity for these receptors is unknown. Input material: CD4+ T cells from blood, cultured in vitro. These TCRs come from a human donor in good health. Both conserved end residues are part of each CDR3. The order of the fields is J gene, D gene, clone size, V gene, CDR3 DNA, CDR3 protein. D genes are given only for firm matches. For some rows the clone size is stated as once, few or many, or as a class when expanded; others skip it.

>TRBJ2-5|NA|NA|TRBV7-8
TGTGCCAGCAGCTTCTTGGGACTTACTCAAGAGACCCAGTACTTC
CASSFLGLTQETQYF
>TRBJ1-5|NA|few|TRBV6-1
TGTGCCAGCAACGCGGACAGTCAGCCCCAGCATTTT
CASNADSQPQHF
>TRBJ2-1|TRBD1|few|TRBV20-1
TGCAGTGCTAGAGTGTTTGGGGTCCGGGACAGGGTAAACCATGAGCAGTTCTTC
CSARVFGVRDRVNHEQFF
>TRBJ1-5|TRBD1|NA|TRBV2
TGTGCCAGCAGCGAACAGGGGATGGTCAATCAGCCCCAGCATTTT
CASSEQGMVNQPQHF
>TRBJ1-1|NA|NA|TRBV7-3
TGTGCCAGCAGCTTATGGCCCACCTCAGGGGTCCCTGAAGCTTTCTTT
CASSLWPTSGVPEAFF
>TRBJ1-5|NA|NA|TRBV20-1
TGCAGTGCTAGGACAGCGTTCAATCAGCCCCAGCATTTT
CSARTAFNQPQHF
>TRBJ2-7|TRBD1|NA|TRBV12-3/TRBV12-4
TGTGCCAGCACCGACAGGGGCGAGCAGTACTTC
CASTDRGEQYF
>TRBJ1-1|NA|few|TRBV6-1
TGTGCCAGCAGTGAATTGGCTTCTGCTGAAGCTTTCTTT
CASSELASAEAFF
>TRBJ1-2|NA|few|TRBV20-1
TGCAGTGCTAGAGATTCGGAGGGAGGAGGCTACACCTTC
CSARDSEGGGYTF
>TRBJ1-1|NA|NA|TRBV10-3
TGTGCCACCCGCCCCGTTGAGGACACTGAAGCTTTCTTT
CATRPVEDTEAFF
>TRBJ1-6|NA|NA|TRBV6-5
TGTGCCAGCAGTTTGGCCCGCCGGAGTAATTCACCCCTCCACTTT
CASSLARRSNSPLHF
>TRBJ2-1|TRBD2|large|TRBV20-1
TGCAGTGCGGGGGAGGGAGCGGGGGGCTACAATGAGCAGTTCTTC
CSAGEGAGGYNEQFF
>TRBJ2-5|NA|NA|TRBV2
TGTGCCAGCAGTGATCGAGACCCTCAGTACTTC
CASSDRDPQYF
>TRBJ2-3|NA|few|TRBV2
TGTGCCAGCAGCGGAGGCCTAGCTAGCACAGATACGCAGTATTTT
CASSGGLASTDTQYF
>TRBJ1-2|NA|NA|TRBV6-1
TGTGCCAGCCTCCGGTCTCCTAACTATGGCTACACCTTC
CASLRSPNYGYTF
>TRBJ2-7|NA|NA|TRBV24-1
TGTGCCACCAGTGATCCCACAGGGAAACCCTACGAGCAGTACTTC
CATSDPTGKPYEQYF
>TRBJ1-5|NA|few|TRBV7-3
TGTGCCAGCAGCAAATCGCTTACCCTTGATAGCAATCAGCCCCAGCATTTT
CASSKSLTLDSNQPQHF
>TRBJ1-2|NA|few|TRBV11-1
TGTGCCAGCAGCTTCGGGGGAGTTGGCTACACCTTC
CASSFGGVGYTF
>TRBJ2-5|NA|NA|TRBV5-4
TGTGCCAGCAGCTTGGAAGAAACCCAGTACTTC
CASSLEETQYF
>TRBJ2-3|TRBD2|few|TRBV20-1
TGCAGTGCACTGGAAATAGCGGGGGAGAGCACAGATACGCAGTATTTT
CSALEIAGESTDTQYF
>TRBJ1-1|TRBD1|NA|TRBV10-2
TGCGCCAGTATACAGGGGGAGGGAGAAGCTTTCTTT
CASIQGEGEAFF
>TRBJ2-3|NA|NA|TRBV2
TGTGCCAGCAGTGAAGGCGGGGGCCTAACGGATACGCAGTATTTT
CASSEGGGLTDTQYF
>TRBJ2-5|TRBD1|NA|TRBV20-1
TGCAGTGCTGGCACAGGGGGCAGAGAGACCCAGTACTTC
CSAGTGGRETQYF
>TRBJ2-5|TRBD1|NA|TRBV7-9
TGTGCCAGCAGCCGGACAGGGGGGGCAGAGACCCAGTACTTC
CASSRTGGAETQYF
>TRBJ2-5|NA|NA|TRBV20-1
TGCAGTGCAGACCTAGAGACCCAGTACTTC
CSADLETQYF
>TRBJ1-5|NA|NA|TRBV6-1
TGTGCCAGCAGTGGGGCTAATCATCAGCCCCAGCATTTT
CASSGANHQPQHF
>TRBJ2-3|NA|NA|TRBV6-1
TGTGCCAGCAGTGAAGGCTCACTAATTGGGGGAGATACGCAGTATTTT
CASSEGSLIGGDTQYF
>TRBJ1-1|NA|few|TRBV27
TGTGCCAGCAGTTTACTGTCGAGGACTGAAGCTTTCTTT
CASSLLSRTEAFF
>TRBJ1-1|NA|few|TRBV2
TGTGCCAGCAGTCGCGGGCCCGTGAACACTGAAGCTTTCTTT
CASSRGPVNTEAFF
>TRBJ1-5|NA|few|TRBV6-1
TGTGCCAGCAGTAATCAGGGTGGTCAGCCCCAGCATTTT
CASSNQGGQPQHF
>TRBJ1-5|TRBD1|NA|TRBV20-1
TGCAGTGCTAGAGAGGGGCTGGACAGGGCGCACAATCAGCCCCAGCATTTT
CSAREGLDRAHNQPQHF
>TRBJ2-1|TRBD1|few|TRBV24-1
TGTGCCACCAGTGATGGACAGGGTACCTACAATGAGCAGTTCTTC
CATSDGQGTYNEQFF
>TRBJ2-4|TRBD1|NA|TRBV7-9
TGTGCCAGCACCTTCGGGACAGGGGAAATTCAGTACTTC
CASTFGTGEIQYF
>TRBJ1-5|NA|medium-sized|TRBV19
TGTGCCAGTAGTATATGGGCAGGGGAACAGCCCCAGCATTTT
CASSIWAGEQPQHF
>TRBJ1-1|NA|NA|TRBV6-1
TGTGCCAGCAGTGAGTTTACAGGGAGCCTAAACACTGAAGCTTTCTTT
CASSEFTGSLNTEAFF
>TRBJ2-3|NA|few|TRBV6-5
TGTGCCAGCAGTTACTCGAACCCCCTCACAGATACGCAGTATTTT
CASSYSNPLTDTQYF
>TRBJ2-7|NA|NA|TRBV10-1
TGCGCCAGCAGTGAGTCTGGGTTTATTGGGGGCTCCTACGAGCAGTACTTC
CASSESGFIGGSYEQYF
>TRBJ1-2|TRBD1|few|TRBV19
TGTGCCAGTAGGTCGGGACAGGCATACTATGGCTACACCTTC
CASRSGQAYYGYTF
>TRBJ1-5|NA|medium-sized|TRBV15
TGTGCCACCAGCAGAGATCGGGGGGACATTCAGCATTTT
CATSRDRGDIQHF
>TRBJ2-5|TRBD2|few|TRBV20-1
TGCAGTGCTAGAGTAGCGGGGGGGTTCCAAGAGACCCAGTACTTC
CSARVAGGFQETQYF
>TRBJ2-7|TRBD1|NA|TRBV7-6
TGTGCCAGCAGCCACTCGCAGGGGGTCGACGAGCAGTACTTC
CASSHSQGVDEQYF
>TRBJ2-2|TRBD1|few|TRBV20-1
TGCAGTGCTAAGGGGACAGGGACCGGGGAGCTGTTTTTT
CSAKGTGTGELFF
>TRBJ1-2|NA|NA|TRBV6-1
TGTGCCAGCCAGGAGTTGGGGGGGAAAAACTATGGCTACACCTTC
CASQELGGKNYGYTF
>TRBJ2-1|TRBD2|NA|TRBV20-1
TGCAGTGCCCCGGGACTAGCGGGGGGCCACAATGAGCAGTTCTTC
CSAPGLAGGHNEQFF
>TRBJ1-3|NA|NA|TRBV6-1
TGTGCCAGCGGGACCATTGGAAACACCATATATTTT
CASGTIGNTIYF
>TRBJ1-6|TRBD1|NA|TRBV7-2
TGTGCCAGCAGCATTGGACAGGAGCCCCGGTTTTCACCCCTCCACTTT
CASSIGQEPRFSPLHF